This T cell receptor (beta chain) appears in the sequencing data of a study of vaccination and CD4 T cells after COVID-19 (dated 2022 in TCRdb). A note on the overall study: Convalescent patients had a positive SARS-CoV-2 result on nasal swab PCR, and of these patients, fewer than ten had mild disease and one had severe disease. In the convalescent cohort there were six males and four females, among whom were two Hispanic individuals, seven Caucasians, two Asians and one multiracial person. Participants received two doses of either the Pfizer-BioNTech BNT162b2 vaccine (n=8) or the Moderna mRNA-1273 vaccine (n=2). Post-COVID blood samples were collected from convalescent patients a median of roughly 100 days after diagnosis, with a range of about 35 to 180 days. Post-vaccine blood samples were taken a median of 72 days after the second vaccine dose, with a range of about 13 to 250 days. For a few convalescent patients, samples were collected at an early post-vaccination timepoint (day 14) as well as at a late post-vaccination timepoint (days 161 to 241). For stimulating the cultures, overlapping spike peptide pools were used, derived from SARS-CoV-2 as well as from the common cold coronaviruses HCoV-NL63, HCoV-OC43 and HCoV-229E. Control cultures received a CEFX viral epitope pool as the positive control, an HIV-1 Nef peptide pool as the negative control, or no peptide. The spike-specific CD4+ TCR repertoire was compared before and after mRNA vaccination in over nine COVID-19 convalescent patients and a handful of infection-naive healthy vaccine recipients. On the study overall, not on this receptor specifically: Of the vaccine-specific clones found in convalescent patients, nearly all (304 of 307) were mono-reactive for SARS-CoV-2 spike instead of being cross-reactive with common cold coronaviruses. The study included relatively few convalescent patients and did not analyze early timepoints after natural infection. Although the median number of SARS-CoV-2-reactive clonotypes went up from approximately 20 after infection to about 38 after vaccination, the increase was not significant. Among convalescent patients, a median about 86% of the SARS-CoV-2-reactive clones seen after vaccination appeared only after vaccination, which suggests priming specific to the vaccine.

According to the study, the label for this sample's time point signals: late sampling 161 to 241 days after vaccination in a few convalescent patients. Reading the label with the study, this specimen's treatment or condition is: roughly 10-day PBMC culture with coronavirus spike peptide pools or control peptides (ViraFEST assay). The ViraFEST assay was used in the study, in which antigen-specific T cells were expanded with peptide pools and expanded clonotypes were subsequently identified by TCR sequencing. The convalescent patients' positive SARS-CoV-2 PCR tests were from March to December 2020, which was before the Alpha, Beta and Delta variants emerged in the United States. PBMCs were cultured at under 2.5 million per well in IMDM supplemented with approximately 5% human AB serum and 9 to 10 IU/ml IL-2, with roughly 9.5 ug/ml peptide pools added. Half of the culture medium was replaced with fresh IL-2-containing medium on days 3 and 7. CD4+ T cells were isolated after approximately eleven days of culture through negative selection using the EasySep CD4+ T cell isolation kit. Ficoll-Paque Plus gradient centrifugation was used to isolate PBMCs from whole blood, and the isolated PBMCs were then either used fresh or cryopreserved at -140C. Each culture condition was generally run in triplicate wells.

The CDR3 contains 14 residues, cysteine and phenylalanine counted. Of the read, only the CDR3 DNA is kept; its 42 bases are in frame from base 1. Details on this clonotype: The antigen it recognizes is unknown. At one end, the junction sequence differs from germline, possibly due to a read error.

The method behind the library was PCR. TCR sequencing of DNA from cultured CD4+ T cells used the Oncomine TCR Beta short-read assay at the Johns Hopkins FTIC core. The QIAamp micro DNA kit was used to extract genomic DNA from the cultured CD4+ T cells. The Oncomine TCR Beta libraries from cultured CD4+ T cells were pooled using unique dual indexes and then sequenced on an Illumina iSeq 100. On the authors' methods: Non-productive sequences were removed, and CDR3s that did not start with C, did not end with F or W, or were shorter than 7 amino acids were discarded. The MANAFEST web application was used to identify antigen-specific clonotypes by comparing peptide-stimulated wells against reference wells and other culture wells. To be called positive, a clone needed an FDR below 0.05, an odds ratio above 5, and a productive frequency above 0.1% in at least two of three replicate wells. A clonotype was classed as cross-reactive if the clonotype showed significant expansion both in SARS-CoV-2 spike wells and in at least one common cold coronavirus spike condition. Similarity between CDR3 sequences was evaluated in R version 3.6.1 using Levenshtein distances (stringdist) and unrooted phylogenetic trees (ape). The public reads were run again by TCRdb, first through fastp at Q25 and then through MiXCR, and only productive beta chains were kept. Rows are unified per CDR3 protein, each entry keeping the most common DNA and genes. TCRdb's processing, not the study's, gives the V and J calls here. Here the sample has 20,000 or so distinct CDR3 sequences; about 40% occur a single time. In total, the top ten clones hold about 9.8% of the sample.

The sequencing used CD4+ T cells from blood, cultured in vitro, collected about 7 months after SARS-CoV-2 vaccination. The source is a human donor who had recovered from COVID-19. The chain joins TRBV12-3 or TRBV12-4 to TRBJ1-5; tentative D gene TRBD1, with 5 bases matching. The CDR3 here reads CASRLAGLDQPQHF. The nucleotide sequence is given as TGTGCCAGCAGATTAGCGGGGCTGGATCAGCCCCAGCATTTT.